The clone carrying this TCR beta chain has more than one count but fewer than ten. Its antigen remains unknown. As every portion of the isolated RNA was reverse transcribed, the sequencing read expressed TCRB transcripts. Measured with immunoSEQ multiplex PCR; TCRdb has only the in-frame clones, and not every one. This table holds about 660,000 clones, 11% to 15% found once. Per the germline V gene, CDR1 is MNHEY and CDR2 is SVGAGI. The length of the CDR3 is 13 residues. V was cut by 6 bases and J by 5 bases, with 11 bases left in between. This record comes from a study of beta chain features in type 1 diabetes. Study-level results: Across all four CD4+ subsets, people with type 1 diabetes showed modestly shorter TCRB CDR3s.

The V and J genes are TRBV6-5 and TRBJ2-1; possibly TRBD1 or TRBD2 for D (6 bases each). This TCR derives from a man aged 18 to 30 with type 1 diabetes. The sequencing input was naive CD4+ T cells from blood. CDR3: CASRPGAHNEQFF. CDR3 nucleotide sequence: TGTGCCAGCAGGCCGGGGGCCCACAATGAGCAGTTCTTC.